This T cell receptor beta chain was recovered during a study of cytomegalovirus exposure and HLA in healthy donors (dated by TCRdb to about 2017). Describing the broader study: According to an earlier analysis of a few hundred of the donors, 150 million to 200 million T cells yielded over 100 million unique TCR beta sequences and approximately 300 Gb of sequence data. An early release covering 500 to 750 HLA-typed donors comprised 250 to 350 gigabases of sequencing data and tens of millions of unique TCR sequences. Of the 350 to 450 genotyped donors, 65% to 90% fell in the genetic ancestry cluster associated with self-reported Caucasian donors. The aim of the study was to test whether cataloging public T cell receptors could identify signatures of past pathogen exposure. Using immunosequencing, the study profiled T cell repertoires from 500 to 800 subjects and related those repertoires to cytomegalovirus serostatus. Along with the approximately 670-subject first cohort, a separate validation cohort of 120 different subjects was used. The study combined high-throughput TCR immunosequencing, statistical association of individual TCRs with disease status, and machine learning to predict cytomegalovirus infection status. A later analysis re-examined previously published TCR beta repertoires from roughly 650 donors and added high-resolution HLA genotyping to investigate patterns of TCR occurrence. The later analysis used no new phenotypic data to find candidate immune exposures, relying instead on TCR beta sequences and their occurrence across donors. To decide whether each TCR beta V gene segment behaved as functional or pseudogenic, an earlier analysis of over 500 of the donors relied on high-throughput TCR beta sequencing. Donor age, sex, ethnicity and CMV serostatus were collected together with the repertoire data. A later genetic analysis used genome-wide SNP genotypes for about three fifths of the 666 donors, treating that subset as a discovery cohort. Every discovery cohort repertoire had been produced on one sequencing platform. Class I and class II HLA loci were covered by the typing at four-digit resolution. Typing coverage varied by locus: roughly 629-630 donors for A, B, C, DRB1 and DQB1; roughly 500 for DQA1; some 610 for DPA1; 450 to 480 for DPB1. Because of strong linkage in the cohort, 4 to 6 DR-DQ haplotypes were treated as single units for association and clustering. Across approximately 400 genotyped donors of the cohort, an average of about 250,000 unique TCR beta nucleotide sequences per donor were sequenced, and 15% to 20% of those sequences were non-productive.

The cohort comprised 666 healthy bone marrow donors. All cohort members were sampled while nominally healthy, although unrecorded immune exposures were likely present. The donor was CMV seropositive and belonged to the group of more than 250 seropositive cohort members. Every donor gave a peripheral blood sample, and the peripheral blood mononuclear cells from that sample were used for TCR beta sequencing. Genomic DNA was extracted from the blood cell samples with the Qiagen DNeasy Blood Extraction Kit. General findings and caveats noted by the study authors: Some IMGT-functional V segments, including TRBV6-2 and TRBV6-3, could not be distinguished by the 87-base-pair reads and were therefore excluded. Because some donors lacked HLA typing at each locus, the association tests relied only on the typed subset. Because counts were too low, about 18 rarely observed V segments, including chromosome 9 orphons, were excluded from the earlier analysis of several hundred of the donors. Most TCR sequences were seen in very few donors, while some public TCRs were found in many individuals. When HLA alleles, especially DR and DQ, strongly co-occurred, attributing TCR associations to individual alleles was difficult. Cytomegalovirus status was reported to be diagnosed by the classifier with high specificity and sensitivity in both the original and validation cohorts. In vitro tests confirmed that a few of the cytomegalovirus-associated TCR beta chains recognize cytomegalovirus antigens. The sequencing pipeline was judged likely to have produced a cluster of highly shared sequence variants as a technical artifact. The only immune exposure information available for the cohort was CMV serostatus. A further reported finding was that TCR beta sequences accurately predicted the HLA-A and HLA-B alleles for most subjects in the first cohort. Correlated functional status among segregating V segments might be attributable to linkage disequilibrium, but an unknown experimental factor could not be ruled out. Most CMV-associated TCR beta chains appeared to be HLA-restricted in a later analysis, and the HLA associations seemed to be driven largely by CMV exposure. An earlier analysis of approximately 500 of the donors showed that most TCR beta V segments appeared in productive rearrangements either about 90% or about 30% of the time, which broadly matched IMGT annotations. According to a later genetic analysis, donors in an Asian-associated ancestry cluster had fewer N-insertions in productive TCRs than the roughly 670-donor mean. V-gene and J-gene trimming of TCR beta chains was associated with a missense DCLRE1C variant in a later genetic analysis, and the association was replicated in an independent cohort. Roughly uniform sequencing depth across donors was assumed in presence/absence analyses, although this assumption may not hold. In a later analysis, TCR association rates were found to vary across HLA loci, with the most associated TCRs seen for DRB1 alleles and the fewest for HLA-C alleles. The authors suggested that the approach could potentially be extended to other disease states and immunological phenotypes. This cohort had only TCR beta chains sequenced, and the lack of alpha or paired-chain data limited which features could be detected. A later analysis associated 16,951 TCR beta sequences with specific HLA alleles at a false discovery rate of 0.05. Several of the top co-occurrence clusters appeared to be linked to parvovirus B19, influenza, CMV and Epstein-Barr virus, according to a later analysis. Compared with equally common non-associated chains, HLA-associated TCR beta chains in a later analysis were more clonally expanded and had lower generation probabilities. A total of around 150 TCR beta chains were listed by the study as associated with cytomegalovirus.

This clone was observed a single time. Its cognate antigen has yet to be identified. No much larger clonotype is one base removed from it; base qualities were not supplied. Measured from the cysteine to the phenylalanine, the CDR3 is 18 residues long. This entry keeps only the CDR3 DNA: 54 bases, framed from base 1. Looking up the germline V gene (reference sequence) yields CDR1 SEHNR and CDR2 FQNEAQ. A distance of 20 bases separates the germline ends of V and J, which lose 4 bases and 4 bases respectively. The library came from the immunoSEQ multiplex PCR assay. For the multiplex PCR, a mixture combining 60 forward primers for TCR Vbeta segments and 13 reverse primers for TCR Jbeta segments was used. A multiplex PCR assay on genomic DNA amplified the CDR3 region of rearranged TCR beta genes. The amplified TCR beta libraries were sequenced on the Illumina HiSeq System as 87-base-pair reads. The paper's processing steps were these. Across the 500 to 700 repertoires, a later analysis counted some 81 million unique TCR beta chains, approximately 10 million of which were shared by at least two donors. To remove PCR and sequencing errors, raw reads were error-corrected and collapsed into unique sequences using a nearest-neighbor algorithm that merged closely related sequences. To assign V, D and J gene segments, CDR3 sequences were aligned to IMGT reference sequences. Each retained sequence needed at least a six-nucleotide match to both a V gene segment and a J gene segment. A rearrangement was called productive if the CDR3 had no stop codons and remained in frame with V and J, and every other rearrangement was called non-productive. Following IMGT convention, CDR3 was defined as the stretch from the second conserved V-encoded cysteine to the conserved J-encoded phenylalanine. The earlier analysis of about 500 of the donors excluded sequences that lacked an unambiguous match to a single V gene segment. In an earlier analysis of approximately 550 of the donors, V segments were called functional above 56.7% productive rearrangements and were called segregating when the between-donor standard deviation exceeded 5%. A statistical classification framework was developed to diagnose cytomegalovirus status using the catalog of TCR beta chain sequences. V and J gene assignment, in a later analysis, came from comparing TCR nucleotide sequences with IMGT/GENE-DB human TR gene sequences. Using the TCRdist pipeline, a later analysis assigned CDR3 sequences along with most-parsimonious VDJ recombination scenarios. In a later analysis, every TCR beta chain was defined by the combination of its CDR3 amino acid sequence and its V-gene family, and reads without a unique V-gene family were dropped. In a later analysis, nearly 600 highly shared, low-generation-probability nucleotide sequences were removed to address suspected cross-contamination and a sequencing artifact. In a later analysis, a clonal expansion index for each public chain was calculated from normalized within-repertoire ranks of inferred template counts. In a later analysis, generation probabilities were computed with a VDJ recombination model fitted to out-of-frame rearrangements, and the resulting probabilities were checked against IGoR. A later analysis scored TCR-TCR, TCR-HLA and TCR-CMV co-occurrence with hypergeometric tests, applying a repertoire-size bias correction to TCR pairs. False discovery rates were estimated in a later analysis by permuting HLA or CMV assignments 20 times. In a later analysis, co-occurring TCRs were grouped with DBSCAN, and TCRdist sequence similarity was added when clustering was performed within HLA-allele-positive subsets. Repertoires with fewer than 30,000 or more than 120,000 public chains, plus five repertoires with anomalous nucleotide sharing, were excluded from co-occurrence clustering. As stored in TCRdb, this immuneACCESS dataset retains in-frame rearrangements with V and J assigned. A fraction of the clones does not appear; measured against another copy, unresolved V genes explain less than half of the discrepancy, and the remainder lacks a known reason. Clone size and V and J calls were adopted from that table, with D and trimming inferred from the DNA. Within this sample are about 130,000 clones, with 79% of them counted one time only. The biggest ten clones account for 6.5% to 7% of the sample.

The chain couples TRBV7-9 to TRBJ2-6, with TRBD2 tentatively as D gene (5 bases match). The TCR originated in a middle-aged man in good health and CMV-seropositive. Sequenced sample: PBMCs. For the CDR3, the sequence is CASSSARGRGPGANVLTF. Read as DNA, the sequence is TGTGCCAGCAGCTCCGCGAGAGGGAGAGGACCCGGGGCCAACGTCCTGACTTTC.